The table lists the clone carrying this T cell receptor beta chain with a count of one. The sample is drawn from a study of blood T cell repertoires in COVID-19. Study-level background: Spain, Italy and the United States supplied samples that represented acute and convalescent COVID-19. PBMCs, B-cell-depleted T cells, or T cells provided the cDNA or gDNA that made up the material.

The ends were cut back, 4 bases at V and 7 bases at J, with 11 bases in the middle. Germline-derived CDR1 and CDR2 are SGHRS and YFSETQ. This CDR3 region has 12 residues. Methods used by the authors: Amplification with reference gene primers provided the estimates of nucleated cell counts. Repertoires were generated with immunoSEQ multiplex PCR, while TCRdb's copy carries only in-frame clones and drops some. V and J calls and clone size are copied from that table; D and trimming were computed from the DNA. The table records 150,000 to 200,000 clones, around 85% of them present only once. This chain joins TRBV5-1 and TRBJ1-2; D is unclear. Specimen: peripheral blood. The sequence came from a man between 60 and 75 years old with acute or convalescent COVID-19. CDR3 amino acids: CASSVGSGGYTF. CDR3 nucleotides: TGCGCCAGCAGCGTCGGGTCGGGTGGCTACACCTTC.